This TCR beta chain derives from a study of cytomegalovirus exposure and HLA in healthy donors. Whole-study findings and limits: The authors later found HLA-associated TCR beta chains more clonally expanded than equally common others. The authors later linked a missense DCLRE1C variant to TCR beta V- and J-gene trimming. Among immune exposure information, only CMV serostatus was available. Several top significant clusters appeared, in a later analysis, to be linked to common viral pathogens.

This clone was found once. What it binds is unknown. The CDR3 runs 16 residues. The germline CDR1 and CDR2 sequences are SGHVS and FQNEAQ. V lost 5 bases to trimming and J lost 5 bases; unmatched junction nucleotides: 6. The study ran its PCR with 60 Vbeta and 13 Jbeta primers. TCRdb's copy holds only in-frame clones and misses some; the assay was immunoSEQ multiplex PCR. The profile shows 150,000 to 200,000 clones, approximately 83% of them singletons. The chain recombines TRBV7-8 with TRBJ2-5; 15 nucleotides match TRBD2. The sequencing sample was made of PBMCs. This sequence originates from a woman under 30 in good health and CMV-seronegative. CDR3 bases: TGTGCCAGCAGCCAAGGGACTAGCGGGGGGTCGGAGACCCAGTACTTC. Protein product: CASSQGTSGGSETQYF.